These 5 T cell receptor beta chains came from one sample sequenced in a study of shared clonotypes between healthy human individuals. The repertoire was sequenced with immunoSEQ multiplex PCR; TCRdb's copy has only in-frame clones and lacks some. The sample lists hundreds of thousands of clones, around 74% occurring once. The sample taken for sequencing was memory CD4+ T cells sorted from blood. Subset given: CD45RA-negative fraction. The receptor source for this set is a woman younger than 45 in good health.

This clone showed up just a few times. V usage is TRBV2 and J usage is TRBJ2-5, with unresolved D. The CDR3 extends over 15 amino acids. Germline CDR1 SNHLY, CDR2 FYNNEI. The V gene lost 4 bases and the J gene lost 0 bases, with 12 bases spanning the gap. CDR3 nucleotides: TGTGCCAGCAGTGGTAATACGGCATACCAAGAGACCCAGTACTTC. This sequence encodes CASSGNTAYQETQYF.

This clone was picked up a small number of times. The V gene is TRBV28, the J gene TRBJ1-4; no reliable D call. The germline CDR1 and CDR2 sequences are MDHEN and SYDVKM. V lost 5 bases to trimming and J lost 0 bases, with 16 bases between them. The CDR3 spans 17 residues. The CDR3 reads CASSPRPHLATNEKLFF. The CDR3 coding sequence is TGTGCCAGCAGTCCTAGACCCCATCTTGCAACTAATGAAAAACTGTTTTTT.

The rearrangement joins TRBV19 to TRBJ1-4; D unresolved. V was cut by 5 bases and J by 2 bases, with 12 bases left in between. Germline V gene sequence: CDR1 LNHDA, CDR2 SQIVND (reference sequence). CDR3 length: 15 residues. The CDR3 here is CASSYLRRTNEKLFF. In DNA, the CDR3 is TGTGCCAGTAGTTACCTTCGGAGGACTAATGAAAAACTGTTTTTT.

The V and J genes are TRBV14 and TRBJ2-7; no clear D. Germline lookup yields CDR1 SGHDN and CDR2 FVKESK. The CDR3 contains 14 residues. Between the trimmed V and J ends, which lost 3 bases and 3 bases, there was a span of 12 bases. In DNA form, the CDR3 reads TGTGCCAGCAGCCATGGATCAAGGATCTACGAGCAGTACTTC. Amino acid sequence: CASSHGSRIYEQYF.

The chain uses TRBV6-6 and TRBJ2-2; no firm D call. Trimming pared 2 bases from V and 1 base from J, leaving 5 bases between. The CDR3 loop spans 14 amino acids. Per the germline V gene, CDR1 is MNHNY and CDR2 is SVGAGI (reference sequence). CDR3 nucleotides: TGTGCCAGCAGTTACGGGGAGAACACCGGGGAGCTGTTTTTT. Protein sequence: CASSYGENTGELFF.